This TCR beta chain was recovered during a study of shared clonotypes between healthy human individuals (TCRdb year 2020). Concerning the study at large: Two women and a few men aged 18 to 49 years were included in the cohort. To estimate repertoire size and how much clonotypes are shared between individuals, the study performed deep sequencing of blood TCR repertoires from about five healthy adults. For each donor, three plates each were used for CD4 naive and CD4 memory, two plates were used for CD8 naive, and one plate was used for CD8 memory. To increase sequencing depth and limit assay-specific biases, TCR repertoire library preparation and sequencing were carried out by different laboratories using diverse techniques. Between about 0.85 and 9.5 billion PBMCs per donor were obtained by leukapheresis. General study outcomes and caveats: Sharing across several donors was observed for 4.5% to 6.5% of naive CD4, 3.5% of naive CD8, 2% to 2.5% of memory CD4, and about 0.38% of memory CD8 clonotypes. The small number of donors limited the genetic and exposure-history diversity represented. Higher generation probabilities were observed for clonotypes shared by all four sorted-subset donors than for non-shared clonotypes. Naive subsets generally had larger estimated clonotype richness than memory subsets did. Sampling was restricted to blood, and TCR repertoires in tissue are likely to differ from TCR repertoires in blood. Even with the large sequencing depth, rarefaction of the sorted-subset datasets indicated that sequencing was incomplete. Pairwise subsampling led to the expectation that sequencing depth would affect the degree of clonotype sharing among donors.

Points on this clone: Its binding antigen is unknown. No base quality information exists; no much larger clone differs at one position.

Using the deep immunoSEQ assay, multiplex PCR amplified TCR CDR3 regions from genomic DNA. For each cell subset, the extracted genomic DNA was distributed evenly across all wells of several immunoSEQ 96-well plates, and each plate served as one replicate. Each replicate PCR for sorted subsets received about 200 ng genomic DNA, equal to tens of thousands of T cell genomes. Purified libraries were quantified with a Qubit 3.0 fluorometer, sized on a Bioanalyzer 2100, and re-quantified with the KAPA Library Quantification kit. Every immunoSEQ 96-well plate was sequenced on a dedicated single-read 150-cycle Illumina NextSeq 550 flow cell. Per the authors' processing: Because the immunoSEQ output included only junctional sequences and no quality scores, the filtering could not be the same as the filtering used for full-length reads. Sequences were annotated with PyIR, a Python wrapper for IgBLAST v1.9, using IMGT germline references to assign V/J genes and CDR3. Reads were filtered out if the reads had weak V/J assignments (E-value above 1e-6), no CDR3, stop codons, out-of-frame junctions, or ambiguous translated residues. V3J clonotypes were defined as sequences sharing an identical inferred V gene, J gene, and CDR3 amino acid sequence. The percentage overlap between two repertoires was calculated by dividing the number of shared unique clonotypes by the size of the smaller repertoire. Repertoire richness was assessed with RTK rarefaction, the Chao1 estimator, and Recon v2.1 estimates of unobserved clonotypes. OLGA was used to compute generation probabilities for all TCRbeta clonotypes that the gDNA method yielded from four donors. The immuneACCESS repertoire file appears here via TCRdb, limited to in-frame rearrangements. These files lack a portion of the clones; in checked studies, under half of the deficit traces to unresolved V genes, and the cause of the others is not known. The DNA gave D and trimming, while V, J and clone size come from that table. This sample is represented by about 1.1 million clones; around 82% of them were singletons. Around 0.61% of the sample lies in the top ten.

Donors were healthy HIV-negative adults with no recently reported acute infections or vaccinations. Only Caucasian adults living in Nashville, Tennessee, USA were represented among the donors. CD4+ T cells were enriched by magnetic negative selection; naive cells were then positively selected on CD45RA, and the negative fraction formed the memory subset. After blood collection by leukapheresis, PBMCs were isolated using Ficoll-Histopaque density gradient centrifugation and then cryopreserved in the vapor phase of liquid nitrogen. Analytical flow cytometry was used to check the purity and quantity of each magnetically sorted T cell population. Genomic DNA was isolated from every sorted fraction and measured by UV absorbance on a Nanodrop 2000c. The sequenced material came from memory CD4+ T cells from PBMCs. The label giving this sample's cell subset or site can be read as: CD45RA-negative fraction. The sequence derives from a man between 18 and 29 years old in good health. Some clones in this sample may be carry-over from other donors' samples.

The DNA is TGTGCCAGCAGTTCCCGCGACCCGCGGGGCAGCACAGATACGCAGTATTTT. The translation is CASSSRDPRGSTDTQYF. The V and J genes are TRBV28 and TRBJ2-3, with a tentative D gene TRBD2 over 6 matching bases. The junction shows trimming of 4 bases on V and 0 bases on J, plus 17 bases between the germline ends. As encoded in the germline V gene, CDR1 is MDHEN while CDR2 is SYDVKM. The CDR3 goes from the cysteine to the phenylalanine over 17 residues. The sequence is cut down to CDR3 DNA, 51 bases in frame from base 1.